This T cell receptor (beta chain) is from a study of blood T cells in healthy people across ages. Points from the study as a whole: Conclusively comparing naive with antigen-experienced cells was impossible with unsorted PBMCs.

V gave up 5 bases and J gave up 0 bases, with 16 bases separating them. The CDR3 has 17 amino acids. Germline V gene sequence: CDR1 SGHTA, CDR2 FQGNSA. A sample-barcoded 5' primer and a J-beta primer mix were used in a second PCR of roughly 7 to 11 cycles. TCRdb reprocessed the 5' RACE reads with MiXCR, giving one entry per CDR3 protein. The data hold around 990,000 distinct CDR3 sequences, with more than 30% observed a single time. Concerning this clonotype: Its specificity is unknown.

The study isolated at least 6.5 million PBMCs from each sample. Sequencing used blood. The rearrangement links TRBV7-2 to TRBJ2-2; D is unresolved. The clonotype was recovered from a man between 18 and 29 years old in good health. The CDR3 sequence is CASSPLNGRANTGELFF. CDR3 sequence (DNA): TGTGCCAGCAGCCCTTTGAACGGACGGGCGAACACCGGGGAGCTGTTTTTT.